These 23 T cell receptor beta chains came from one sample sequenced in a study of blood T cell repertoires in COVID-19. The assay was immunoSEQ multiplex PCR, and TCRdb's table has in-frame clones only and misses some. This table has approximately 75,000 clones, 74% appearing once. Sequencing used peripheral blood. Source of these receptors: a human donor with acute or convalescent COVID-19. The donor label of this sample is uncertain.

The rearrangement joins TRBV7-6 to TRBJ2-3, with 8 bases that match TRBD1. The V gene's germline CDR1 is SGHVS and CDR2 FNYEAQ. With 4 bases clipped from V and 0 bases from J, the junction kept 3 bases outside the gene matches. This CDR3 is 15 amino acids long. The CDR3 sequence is CASSSRDRSTDTQYF. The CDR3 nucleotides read TGTGCCAGCAGCTCCCGGGACAGGAGCACAGATACGCAGTATTTT. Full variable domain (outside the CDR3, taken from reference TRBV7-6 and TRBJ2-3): GAGVSQSPRYKVTKRGQDVALRCDPISGHVSLYWYRQALGQGPEFLTYFNYEAQQDKSGLPNDRFSAERPEGSISTLTIQRTEQRDSAMYRCASSSRDRSTDTQYFGPGTRLTVL.

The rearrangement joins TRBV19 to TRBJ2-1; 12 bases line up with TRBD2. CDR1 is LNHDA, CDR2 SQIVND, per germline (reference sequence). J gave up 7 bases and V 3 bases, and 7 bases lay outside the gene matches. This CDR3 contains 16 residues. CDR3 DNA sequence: TGTGCCAGTAGTATGTCAACTAGCGGGGGGTATAATGAGCAGTTCTTC. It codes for CASSMSTSGGYNEQFF.

CDR3 sequence: CATSRDRVETQYF. Written as DNA, the CDR3 is TGTGCCACCAGCAGGGACAGGGTCGAGACCCAGTACTTC. The chain uses TRBV15 and TRBJ2-5; 8 bases fit TRBD1. Germline trimming cut 3 bases from V and 5 bases from J; bases unmatched to any gene: 2. Germline V lookup: CDR1 LNHNV, CDR2 YYDKDF (reference sequence). The CDR3 has 13 amino acids.

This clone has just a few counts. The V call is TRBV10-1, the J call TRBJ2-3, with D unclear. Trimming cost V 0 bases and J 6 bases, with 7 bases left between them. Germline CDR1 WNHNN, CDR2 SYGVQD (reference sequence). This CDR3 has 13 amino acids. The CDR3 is CASSESATDTQYF. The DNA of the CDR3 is TGCGCCAGCAGTGAGTCAGCAACGGATACGCAGTATTTT.

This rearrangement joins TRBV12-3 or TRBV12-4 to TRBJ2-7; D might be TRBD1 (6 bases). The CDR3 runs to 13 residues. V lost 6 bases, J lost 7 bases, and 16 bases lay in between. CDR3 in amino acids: CASSPRTVREQYF. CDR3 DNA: TGTGCCAGCAGCCCCAGGACAGTTAGGGAGCAGTACTTC.

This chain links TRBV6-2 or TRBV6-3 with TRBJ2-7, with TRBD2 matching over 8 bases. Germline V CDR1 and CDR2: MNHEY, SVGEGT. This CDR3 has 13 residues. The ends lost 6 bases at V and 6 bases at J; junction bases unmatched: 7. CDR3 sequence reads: CASSPGTRSEQYF. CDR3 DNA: TGTGCCAGCAGCCCCGGGACTAGGAGCGAGCAGTACTTC.

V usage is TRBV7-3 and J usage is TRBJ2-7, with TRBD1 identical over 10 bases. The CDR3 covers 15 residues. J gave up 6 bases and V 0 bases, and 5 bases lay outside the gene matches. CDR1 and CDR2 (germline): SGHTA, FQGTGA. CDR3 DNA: TGTGCCAGCAGCTTAACCCAGACAGGGGGCTCCGAGCAGTACTTC. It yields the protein CASSLTQTGGSEQYF. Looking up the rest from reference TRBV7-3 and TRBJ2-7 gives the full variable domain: GAGVSQTPSNKVTEKGKYVELRCDPISGHTALYWYRQSLGQGPEFLIYFQGTGAADDSGLPNDRFFAVRPEGSVSTLKIQRTERGDSAVYLCASSLTQTGGSEQYFGPGTRLTVT.

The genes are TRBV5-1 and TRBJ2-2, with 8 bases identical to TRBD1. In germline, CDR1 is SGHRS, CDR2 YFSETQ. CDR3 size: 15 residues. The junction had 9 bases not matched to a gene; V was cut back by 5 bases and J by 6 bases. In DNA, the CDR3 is TGCGCCAGCAGTCTCCCGACAGGGGATGCCGGGGAGCTGTTTTTT. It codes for CASSLPTGDAGELFF. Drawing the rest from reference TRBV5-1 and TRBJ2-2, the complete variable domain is KAGVTQTPRYLIKTRGQQVTLSCSPISGHRSVSWYQQTPGQGLQFLFEYFSETQRNKGNFPGRFSGRQFSNSRSEMNVSTLELGDSALYLCASSLPTGDAGELFFGEGSRLTVL.

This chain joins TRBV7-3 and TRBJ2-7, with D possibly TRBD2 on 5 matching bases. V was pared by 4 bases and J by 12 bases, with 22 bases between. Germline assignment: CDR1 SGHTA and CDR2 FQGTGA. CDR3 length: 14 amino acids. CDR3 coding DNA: TGTGCCAGCAGCTCGCCGTCTCTCGGACTTGCCTTGTACTTC. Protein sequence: CASSSPSLGLALYF.

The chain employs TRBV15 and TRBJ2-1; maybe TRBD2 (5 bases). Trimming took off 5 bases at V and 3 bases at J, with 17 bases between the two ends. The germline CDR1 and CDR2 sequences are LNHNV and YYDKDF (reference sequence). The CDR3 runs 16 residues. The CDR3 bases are TGTGCCACCAGCGGGAGTTCTAGCTTCGGCTACAATGAGCAGTTCTTC. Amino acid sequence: CATSGSSSFGYNEQFF.

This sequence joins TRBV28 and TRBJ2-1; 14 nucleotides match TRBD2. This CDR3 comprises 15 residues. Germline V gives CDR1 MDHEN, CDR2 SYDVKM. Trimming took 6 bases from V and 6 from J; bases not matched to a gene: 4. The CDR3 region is CASSVGTSGSNEQFF. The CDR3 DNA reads TGTGCCAGCAGCGTGGGGACTAGCGGGAGCAATGAGCAGTTCTTC.

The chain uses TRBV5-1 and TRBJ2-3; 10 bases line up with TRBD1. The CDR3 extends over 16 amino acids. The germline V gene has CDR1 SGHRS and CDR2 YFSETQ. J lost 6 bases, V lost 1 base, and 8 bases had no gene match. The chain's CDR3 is CASSLTTGGALDTQYF. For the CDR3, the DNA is TGCGCCAGCAGCTTGACGACAGGGGGCGCGTTGGATACGCAGTATTTT. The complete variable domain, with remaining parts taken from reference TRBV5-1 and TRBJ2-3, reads KAGVTQTPRYLIKTRGQQVTLSCSPISGHRSVSWYQQTPGQGLQFLFEYFSETQRNKGNFPGRFSGRQFSNSRSEMNVSTLELGDSALYLCASSLTTGGALDTQYFGPGTRLTVL.

In DNA, the CDR3 is TGTGCCAGCAGCCCAACTAGCGGAGGGCCTACAATGGAGCAGTTCTTC. This gives the protein CASSPTSGGPTMEQFF. The gene calls are TRBV7-3 and TRBJ2-1, with 8 bases aligning to TRBD2. V was clipped by 5 bases and J by 10 bases; unmatched bases: 16. Germline CDR1 and CDR2: SGHTA and FQGTGA. The CDR3 is made up of 16 amino acids.

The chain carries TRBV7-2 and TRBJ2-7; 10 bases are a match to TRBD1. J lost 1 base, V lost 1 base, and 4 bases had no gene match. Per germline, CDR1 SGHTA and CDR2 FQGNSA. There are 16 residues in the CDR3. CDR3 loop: CASSLEVGQGSYEQYF. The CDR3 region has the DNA TGTGCCAGCAGCTTAGAAGTGGGACAGGGGTCCTACGAGCAGTACTTC.

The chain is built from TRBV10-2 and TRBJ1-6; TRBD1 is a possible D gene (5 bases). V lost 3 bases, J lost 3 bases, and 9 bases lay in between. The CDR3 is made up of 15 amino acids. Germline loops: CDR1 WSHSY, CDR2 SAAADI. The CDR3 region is CASSEGTNYNSPLHF. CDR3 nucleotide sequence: TGCGCCAGCAGTGAAGGGACTAACTATAATTCACCCCTCCACTTT.

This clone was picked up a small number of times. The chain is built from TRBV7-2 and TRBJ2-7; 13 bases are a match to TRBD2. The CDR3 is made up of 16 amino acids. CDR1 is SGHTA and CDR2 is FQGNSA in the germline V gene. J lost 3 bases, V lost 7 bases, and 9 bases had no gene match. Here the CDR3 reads CASIPGLAGTSYEQYF. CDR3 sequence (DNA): TGTGCCAGCATCCCGGGACTAGCGGGAACGAGCTACGAGCAGTACTTC. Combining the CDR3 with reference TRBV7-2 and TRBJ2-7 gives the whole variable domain GAGVSQSPSNKVTEKGKDVELRCDPISGHTALYWYRQSLGQGLEFLIYFQGNSAPDKSGLPSDRFSAERTGGSVSTLTIQRTQQEDSAVYLCASIPGLAGTSYEQYFGPGTRLTVT.

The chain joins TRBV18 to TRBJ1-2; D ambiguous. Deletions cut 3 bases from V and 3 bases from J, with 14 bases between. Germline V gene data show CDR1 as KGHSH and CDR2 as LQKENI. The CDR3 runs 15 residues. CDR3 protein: CASSPRETSDYGYTF. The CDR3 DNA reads TGTGCCAGCTCACCCCGGGAAACATCCGACTATGGCTACACCTTC.

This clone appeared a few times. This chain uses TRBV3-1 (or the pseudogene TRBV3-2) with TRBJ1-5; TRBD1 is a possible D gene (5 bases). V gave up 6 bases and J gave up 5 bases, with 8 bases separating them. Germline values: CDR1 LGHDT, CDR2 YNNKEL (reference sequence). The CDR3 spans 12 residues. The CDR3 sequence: CASSVRDQPQHF. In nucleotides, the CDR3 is TGTGCCAGCAGTGTCAGGGATCAGCCCCAGCATTTT.

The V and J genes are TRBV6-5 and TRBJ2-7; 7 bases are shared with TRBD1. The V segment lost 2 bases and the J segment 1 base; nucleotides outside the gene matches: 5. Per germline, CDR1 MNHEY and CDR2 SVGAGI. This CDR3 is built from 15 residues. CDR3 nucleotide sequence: TGTGCCAGCAGTTACGAGACAGGGCCTTCCTACGAGCAGTACTTC. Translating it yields CASSYETGPSYEQYF.

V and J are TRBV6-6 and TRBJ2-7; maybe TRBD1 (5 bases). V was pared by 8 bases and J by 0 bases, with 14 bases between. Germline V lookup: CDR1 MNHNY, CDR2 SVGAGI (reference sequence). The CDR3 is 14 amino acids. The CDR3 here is CASGPQGFSYEQYF. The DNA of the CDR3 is TGTGCCAGCGGCCCCCAGGGATTCTCCTACGAGCAGTACTTC.

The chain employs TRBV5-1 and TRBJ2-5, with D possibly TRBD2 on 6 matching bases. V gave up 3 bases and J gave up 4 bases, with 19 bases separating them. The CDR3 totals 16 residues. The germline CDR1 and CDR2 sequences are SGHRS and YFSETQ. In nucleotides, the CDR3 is TGCGCCAGCAGCTGGGGTTCGGCTAGGGGAGGAGAGACCCAGTACTTC. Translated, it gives CASSWGSARGGETQYF. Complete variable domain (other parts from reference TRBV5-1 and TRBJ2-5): KAGVTQTPRYLIKTRGQQVTLSCSPISGHRSVSWYQQTPGQGLQFLFEYFSETQRNKGNFPGRFSGRQFSNSRSEMNVSTLELGDSALYLCASSWGSARGGETQYFGPGTRLLVL.

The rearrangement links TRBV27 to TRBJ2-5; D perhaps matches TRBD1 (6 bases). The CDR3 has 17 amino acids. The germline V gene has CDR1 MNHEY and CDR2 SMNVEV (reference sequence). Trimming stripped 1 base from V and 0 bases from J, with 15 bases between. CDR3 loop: CASSLYPLQGNQETQYF. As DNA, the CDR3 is TGTGCCAGCAGTTTATACCCCCTACAGGGAAACCAAGAGACCCAGTACTTC.

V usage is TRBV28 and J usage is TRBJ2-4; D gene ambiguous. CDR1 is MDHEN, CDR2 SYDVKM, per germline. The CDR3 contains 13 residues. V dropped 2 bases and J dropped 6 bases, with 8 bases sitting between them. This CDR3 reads CASSLRSSNIQYF. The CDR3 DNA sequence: TGTGCCAGCAGTTTAAGGAGCTCAAACATTCAGTACTTC.